The 29 T cell receptor beta chains given below trace back to one sample, sequenced in a study of neurological immune-mediated disorders. Via MiXCR, TCRdb re-called the 5' RACE reads, giving one row per CDR3 protein. Counted here are more than 75,000 distinct CDR3 sequences, about 5% occurring once; the ten biggest clones make up 2% to 2.5%. The source material was PBMCs. These receptors were obtained from a woman aged 30 to 39 with multiple sclerosis.

At least ten counts were recorded for this clonotype. The CDR3, as DNA: TGCGCCAGCAGCTTACCGGGAGTAGACAATTCACCCCTCCACTTT. It is translated as CASSLPGVDNSPLHF. The chain recombines TRBV5-1 with TRBJ1-6, with unresolved D. Germline V CDR1 and CDR2: SGHRS, YFSETQ. Trimming removed 2 bases from V and 7 bases from J, with 13 bases in between. This CDR3 has 15 amino acids.

In its sample, this clonotype was seen many times. This chain connects TRBV6-1 to TRBJ2-7; TRBD2 matches 10 bases. This CDR3 has 13 residues. Per the germline V gene, CDR1 is MNHNS and CDR2 is SASEGT. J was trimmed by 3 bases and V by 9 bases; bases with no gene match: 5. The CDR3 nucleotides are TGTGCCAGTCGGACTAGCGGAAACTACGAGCAGTACTTC. This encodes CASRTSGNYEQYF.

This chain uses TRBV4-2 with TRBJ1-5; D is ambiguous. The CDR3 has 14 amino acids. V was clipped by 3 bases and J by 7 bases, with 13 bases between them. The germline gives CDR1 LGHNA, CDR2 YNFKEQ. The CDR3 loop is CASSQARAGQPQHF. In DNA form, the CDR3 reads TGTGCCAGCAGCCAGGCGCGGGCGGGCCAGCCCCAGCATTTT.

This clonotype has at least ten counts. This sequence joins TRBV5-1 and TRBJ2-7; D possibly corresponds to TRBD1 (5 bases). This CDR3 has 13 amino acids. The germline gives CDR1 SGHRS, CDR2 YFSETQ. V was shortened by 0 bases and J by 1 base, with 5 bases between the two germline ends. DNA for the CDR3: TGCGCCAGCAGCTTGGGACAGTCCTACGAGCAGTACTTC. Its translation is CASSLGQSYEQYF.

The rearrangement joins TRBV5-1 to TRBJ1-1, with a possible D match to TRBD1 (5 bases). V lost 0 bases and J lost 4, with 13 bases in between. Germline-derived CDR1 and CDR2 are SGHRS and YFSETQ. CDR3 size: 15 residues. The CDR3 DNA reads TGCGCCAGCAGCTTGGCCGTCGGGGGAGGCACTGAAGCTTTCTTT. Translation: CASSLAVGGGTEAFF.

In its sample, this clonotype was seen a few times. Possible read error: a much larger clone is one base away. The chain employs TRBV30 and TRBJ2-5; D possibly corresponds to TRBD1 (5 bases). With 8 bases removed from V and 1 base from J, the gap between germline ends came to 14 bases. The CDR3 has 13 residues. The germline V gene encodes CDR1 GTSNPN and CDR2 SVGIG (reference sequence). CDR3 residues: CARIGAGQETQYF. As DNA, the CDR3 is TGTGCCAGGATTGGGGCTGGCCAAGAGACCCAGTACTTC. Variable domain in full (rest from reference TRBV30 and TRBJ2-5): SQTIHQWPATLVQPVGSPLSLECTVEGTSNPNLYWYRQAAGRGLQLLFYSVGIGQISSEVPQNLSASRPQDRQFILSSKKLLLSDSGFYLCARIGAGQETQYFGPGTRLLVL.

The gene calls are TRBV4-1 and TRBJ2-2; TRBD2 aligns across 9 bases. Germline CDR1 MGHRA, CDR2 YSYEKL. The CDR3 consists of 17 residues. The junction had 8 bases not matched to a gene; V was cut back by 2 bases and J by 4 bases. The CDR3 protein is CASSQSVSGSVTGELFF. CDR3 coding DNA: TGCGCCAGCAGCCAATCGGTTAGCGGGAGTGTCACCGGGGAGCTGTTTTTT.

There are many counts of this clonotype. The chain is built from TRBV20-1 and TRBJ2-1; 13 bases line up with TRBD2. CDR1 is DFQATT and CDR2 is SNEGSKA in the germline V gene (reference sequence). With V trimmed by 1 base and J by 9 bases, 6 bases remained unmatched. The CDR3 is made up of 15 amino acids. The CDR3 loop reads CSARAGTSGNGEQFF. The CDR3 bases are TGCAGTGCTAGAGCCGGGACTAGCGGGAACGGTGAGCAGTTCTTC.

The sample holds many counts of this clonotype. This chain joins TRBV5-5 and TRBJ2-1; D is perhaps TRBD2 (7 bases). CDR1 SGHKS and CDR2 YYEKEE come from the germline V gene (reference sequence). The ends were cut back, 7 bases at V and 4 bases at J, with 18 bases in the middle. There are 15 residues in the CDR3. The CDR3: CASWRGQSRYNEQFF. CDR3 in DNA: TGTGCCAGCTGGCGGGGGCAGAGTAGATACAATGAGCAGTTCTTC.

This clonotype was picked up many times. The CDR3 sequence: CASSQANEQFF. The DNA for the CDR3 is TGTGCCAGCTCCCAAGCAAATGAGCAGTTCTTC. This chain connects TRBV12-3 or TRBV12-4 to TRBJ2-1; D remains unclear. This CDR3 contains 11 residues. V shed 8 bases and J shed 7 bases, with 9 bases lying between them.

This clonotype was observed at least ten times. CDR3 coding DNA: TGTGCCAGCAGTTACTCGAAGCCTGGGACCGGGGAGCTGTTTTTT. Its protein is CASSYSKPGTGELFF. The V and J genes are TRBV6-6 and TRBJ2-2; D is unresolved. Trimming shortened V by 0 bases and J by 5 bases, and 10 bases separated the two germline ends. The CDR3 runs 15 residues. Germline lookup yields CDR1 MNHNY and CDR2 SVGAGI (reference sequence).

Many counts were recorded for this clonotype. The chain couples TRBV5-5 to TRBJ2-7; perhaps D is TRBD1 or TRBD2 (6 bases each). CDR3 length: 16 residues. V was cut by 0 bases and J by 5 bases, with 18 bases left in between. Germline-derived CDR1 and CDR2 are SGHKS and YYEKEE (reference sequence). The DNA of the CDR3 is TGTGCCAGCAGCTTGGCTAGGAGGGGGACGGTGAACGAGCAGTACGTC. This codes for CASSLARRGTVNEQYV.

There are a few counts of this clonotype. This rearrangement joins TRBV11-3 to TRBJ2-3; D perhaps matches TRBD2 (5 bases). CDR1 and CDR2 from the germline V gene are SGHNT and YENEEA. Trimming shortened V by 8 bases and J by 2 bases, and 11 bases separated the two germline ends. The CDR3 consists of 13 residues. The CDR3 loop reads CASGERFTDTQYF. The CDR3 DNA reads as TGTGCCAGCGGCGAGCGGTTCACAGATACGCAGTATTTT.

This clonotype turned up a few times. A much larger clone differs from this one at a single base, so this may be a read error. V and J are TRBV5-1 and TRBJ1-1, with TRBD1 identical over 7 bases. The CDR3 runs to 12 residues. Germline V lookup: CDR1 SGHRS, CDR2 YFSETQ. CDR3 sequence: CDSSFTQGVAFF. The DNA of the CDR3 is TGCGACAGCAGCTTCACCCAGGGGGTGGCTTTCTTT.

This clonotype was observed at least ten times. The chain joins TRBV5-1 to TRBJ2-4; D is unclear. Trimming took 0 bases from V and 2 from J, leaving 6 bases between them. The CDR3 is 14 amino acids. Germline assignment: CDR1 SGHRS and CDR2 YFSETQ. The CDR3 DNA reads as TGCGCCAGCAGCTTGGAACTCTCCAAAAACATTCAGTACTTC. Its protein is CASSLELSKNIQYF.

This clonotype was seen repeatedly, ten times or more. This chain connects TRBV10-3 to TRBJ2-3; D is tentatively TRBD1 or TRBD2 (5 bases each). The CDR3 is 13 amino acids. In germline, CDR1 is ENHRY, CDR2 SYGVKD. Between the trimmed V and J ends, which lost 7 bases and 4 bases, there was a span of 12 bases. The CDR3 is CAITPRDADTQYF. The CDR3 bases are TGTGCCATCACTCCGAGGGACGCAGATACGCAGTATTTT.

This clonotype was seen many times. The chain employs TRBV7-2 and TRBJ2-5, with 11 positions matching TRBD2. V shed 5 bases, J shed 5 bases, and the junction held 10 bases outside the gene matches. Germline CDR1 reads SGHTA; CDR2 reads FQGNSA. The CDR3 extends over 16 amino acids. Here the CDR3 reads CASSRTTSGKRETQYF. CDR3 DNA: TGTGCCAGCAGCCGGACGACTAGCGGGAAAAGGGAGACCCAGTACTTC.

The rearrangement links TRBV24-1 to TRBJ2-1, with 15 bases lining up with TRBD2. In germline, CDR1 is KGHDR, CDR2 SFDVKD. With 9 bases clipped from V and 9 bases from J, the junction kept 17 bases outside the gene matches. This CDR3 has 18 amino acids. The CDR3 DNA is TGTGCCACCGGAGGCCCCGGGAGGACTAGCGGGAGGGCCGGTGAGCAGTTCTTC. This codes for CATGGPGRTSGRAGEQFF.

This clonotype was seen a few times. The chain uses TRBV12-3 or TRBV12-4 and TRBJ2-1; maybe TRBD2 (7 bases). CDR3 size: 18 residues. The V end was cut by 5 bases, the J end by 0 bases, with 20 bases between. CDR3 in DNA: TGTGCCAGCAGTCCACGGACCCTAGCGGACAGCTCCTACAATGAGCAGTTCTTC. Translated, it gives CASSPRTLADSSYNEQFF.

This clonotype was observed a handful of times. The chain links TRBV3-1 to TRBJ1-2, with a possible D match to TRBD1 (5 bases). The germline gives CDR1 LGHDT, CDR2 YNNKEL (reference sequence). Trimming removed 5 bases at V and 3 bases at J, with 10 bases between. The CDR3 contains 13 residues. This CDR3 reads CASSTREHYGYTF. In DNA form, the CDR3 reads TGTGCCAGCAGCACCAGGGAGCACTATGGCTACACCTTC.

This clonotype was picked up many times. The chain has TRBV6-5 and TRBJ1-4; D is unresolved. Trimming left V 6 bases short and J 3 bases short, with 11 bases between. The germline CDR1 and CDR2 sequences are MNHEY and SVGAGI. The CDR3 sequence is 14 residues long. In nucleotides, the CDR3 is TGTGCCAGCAGGATGACGCGATCTAATGAAAAACTGTTTTTT. Amino acid sequence: CASRMTRSNEKLFF.

The CDR3 reads CASSLEGRGKTQYF. The DNA of the CDR3 is TGTGCCAGCAGCTTAGAGGGCCGAGGGAAGACCCAGTACTTC. The chain uses TRBV11-1 and TRBJ2-5; possibly TRBD2 for D (5 bases). The CDR3 has 14 residues. Germline CDR1 reads SGHAT; CDR2 reads FQDESV (reference sequence). Trimming pared 1 base from V and 6 bases from J, leaving 12 bases between.

The table lists this clonotype with many counts. The genes are TRBV5-1 and TRBJ2-1, with 12 positions matching TRBD2. The CDR3 consists of 14 residues. Germline-derived CDR1 and CDR2 are SGHRS and YFSETQ. V dropped 4 bases and J dropped 9; count of bases not matched to a gene: 5. CDR3 amino acids: CASSPGLAGFEQFF. The CDR3 DNA reads TGCGCCAGCAGCCCGGGACTAGCGGGCTTTGAGCAGTTCTTC.

In this sample, this clonotype turned up many times. The chain carries TRBV5-6 and TRBJ2-3; D unresolved. Trimming took off 1 base at V and 4 bases at J, with 10 bases between the two ends. The CDR3 is 14 amino acids. Per the germline V gene, CDR1 is SGHDT and CDR2 is YYEEEE. The CDR3 region is CASSLNTGADTQYF. CDR3 in DNA: TGTGCCAGCAGCTTGAATACGGGCGCAGATACGCAGTATTTT. Drawing the rest from reference TRBV5-6 and TRBJ2-3, the complete variable domain is DAGVTQSPTHLIKTRGQQVTLRCSPKSGHDTVSWYQQALGQGPQFIFQYYEEEERQRGNFPDRFSGHQFPNYSSELNVNALLLGDSALYLCASSLNTGADTQYFGPGTRLTVL.

This clonotype was found many times. The chain uses TRBV12-3 or TRBV12-4 and TRBJ2-2; D call uncertain. Trimming pared 1 base from V and 1 base from J, leaving 4 bases between. The CDR3 runs 14 residues. CDR3 coding DNA: TGTGCCAGCAGTTTAGTTCTGAACACCGGGGAGCTGTTTTTT. As protein: CASSLVLNTGELFF.

This clonotype was seen many times. The J gene is TRBJ1-1, the V gene TRBV20-1, with 7 bases aligning to TRBD1. Germline CDR1 reads DFQATT; CDR2 reads SNEGSKA (reference sequence). This CDR3 has 17 residues. J was trimmed by 3 bases and V by 2 bases; bases with no gene match: 15. CDR3 amino acids: CSARSWTGPRGDTEAFF. CDR3 sequence (DNA): TGCAGTGCTAGATCCTGGACAGGTCCACGAGGAGACACTGAAGCTTTCTTT.

The sample holds many counts of this clonotype. The chain is built from TRBV15 and TRBJ1-1, with D perhaps TRBD1 (5 bases). Germline V gives CDR1 LNHNV, CDR2 YYDKDF (reference sequence). Deletions cut 1 base from V and 4 bases from J, with 13 bases between. The CDR3 is made up of 15 amino acids. In nucleotides, the CDR3 is TGTGCCACCAGCAGAGTGGGGGATCGCGGCACTGAAGCTTTCTTT. This codes for CATSRVGDRGTEAFF.

A few counts support this clonotype. The chain is built from TRBV18 and TRBJ1-1, with 8 nucleotides matching TRBD1. Germline CDR1 is KGHSH and CDR2 is LQKENI. CDR3 length equals 16 residues. Germline trimming cut 5 bases from V and 0 bases from J; bases unmatched to any gene: 8. The CDR3 is CASSSSDRALNTEAFF. As DNA, the CDR3 is TGTGCCAGCTCATCCTCGGACAGGGCGCTGAACACTGAAGCTTTCTTT.

The table lists this clonotype with many counts. In DNA form, the CDR3 reads TGCGCCAGCAACCAGGGATTTGCAACTAATGAAAAACTGTTTTTT. Translated: CASNQGFATNEKLFF. V gene TRBV5-1 combines with J gene TRBJ1-4, with a weak D call TRBD1 (5 bases). From germline, CDR1 is SGHRS and CDR2 YFSETQ. This CDR3 contains 15 residues. V lost 6 bases and J 0 bases, leaving 12 bases between the germline ends. The full variable domain, completed using reference TRBV5-1 and TRBJ1-4, is KAGVTQTPRYLIKTRGQQVTLSCSPISGHRSVSWYQQTPGQGLQFLFEYFSETQRNKGNFPGRFSGRQFSNSRSEMNVSTLELGDSALYLCASNQGFATNEKLFFGSGTQLSVL.